In its sample, the clone carrying this TCR beta chain was seen a few times. Methods used by the authors: How many nucleated cells were present was estimated from reference gene primer amplification. Generated by immunoSEQ multiplex PCR, the TCRdb table keeps only in-frame clones and is missing some. V and J calls and clone size are those listed in that table; D and trimming were worked out from the DNA. The sample lists about 400,000 clones; around 89% were seen once. These data belong to a study of blood T cell repertoires in COVID-19. On the study more broadly: Donors in the United States, Italy and Spain gave samples during acute or convalescent COVID-19. The analysed material was cDNA or gDNA that came from T cells, B-cell-depleted T cells, or PBMCs.

CDR1 is GTSNPN, CDR2 SVGIG, per germline (reference sequence). Trimming pared 1 base from V and 7 bases from J, leaving 8 bases between. There are 13 residues in the CDR3. The receptor's source is a woman aged 25 to 45 with acute or convalescent COVID-19. The gene calls are TRBV30 and TRBJ1-6; D not resolved. The sequenced sample was peripheral blood. The CDR3 coding sequence is TGTGCCTGGAGTGCGGGGAGGAATTCACCCCTCCACTTT. Translated, it gives CAWSAGRNSPLHF.